This T cell receptor beta chain was found in a study of T cell responses to AZD1222 COVID-19 vaccine. General observations from the study: Most donors were white British and more were female, and clonal diversity was possibly underestimated.

A word on this clone: Its cognate antigen is unknown.

The CDR3 has 15 amino acids. The V gene's germline CDR1 is SGHRS and CDR2 YFSETQ. The V gene lost 4 bases and the J gene lost 1 base, with 12 bases spanning the gap. Method: immunoSEQ multiplex PCR; TCRdb's copy keeps in-frame clones and lacks some. The sample shows about 160,000 clones, roughly 93% of them seen only once. The chain joins TRBV5-1 to TRBJ2-1, with a tentative D call TRBD2 (5 bases). The sample here was peripheral blood, taken on day 0 of AZD1222 vaccination. This TCR came from an adult in good health. CDR3 nucleotide sequence: TGCGCCAGCAGCCCTGGCGGGCCATCCTACAATGAGCAGTTCTTC. Translating gives CASSPGGPSYNEQFF.